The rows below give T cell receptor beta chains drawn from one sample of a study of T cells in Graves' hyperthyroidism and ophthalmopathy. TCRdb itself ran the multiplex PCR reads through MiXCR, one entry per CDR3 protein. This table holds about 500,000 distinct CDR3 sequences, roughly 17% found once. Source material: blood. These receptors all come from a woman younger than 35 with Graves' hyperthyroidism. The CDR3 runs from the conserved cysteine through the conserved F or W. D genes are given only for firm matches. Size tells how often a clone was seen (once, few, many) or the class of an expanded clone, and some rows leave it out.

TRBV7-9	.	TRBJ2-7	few	TGTGCCAGCAGCCCTGGGGTCCGTCACGAGCAGTACTTC	CASSPGVRHEQYF
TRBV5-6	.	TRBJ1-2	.	TGTGCCAGCAGCTTGGTTAGTTCCTCTTTTGGCTACACCTTC	CASSLVSSSFGYTF
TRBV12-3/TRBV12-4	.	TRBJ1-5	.	TGTGCCAGCAGAGGAGGAGGGGGTGGCAATCAGCCCCAGCATTTT	CASRGGGGGNQPQHF
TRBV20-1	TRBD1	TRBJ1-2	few	TGCAGTGCTAGAGATACCGGGACAGCCTGGAATGGCTACACCTTC	CSARDTGTAWNGYTF
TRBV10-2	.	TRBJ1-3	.	TGCGCCACCGCAAGATGGGGGGTGGATGGAAACACCATATATTTT	CATARWGVDGNTIYF
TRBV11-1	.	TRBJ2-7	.	TGTGCCAGCAGCTTAAGTACAGGGTCCGCCGAGCAGTACTTC	CASSLSTGSAEQYF
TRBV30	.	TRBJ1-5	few	TGTGCCTGGAGCCGGGATGGTTACCAGCCCCAGCATTTT	CAWSRDGYQPQHF
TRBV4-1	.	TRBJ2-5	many	TGCGCCAGCAGCCAAGTTGGCGCCAGGATCCAAGAGACCCAGTACTTC	CASSQVGARIQETQYF
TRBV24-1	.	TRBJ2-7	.	TGTGCCACCAGTGATTCGCGGAGGGCTACCTACGAGCAGTACTTC	CATSDSRRATYEQYF
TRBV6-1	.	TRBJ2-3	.	TGTGCCAGCAGTACGGGGCAGAGGGCGTATTTT	CASSTGQRAYF
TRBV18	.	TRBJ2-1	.	TGTGCCAGCTCACCACCGGGAGAGAGAAACAATGAGCAGTTCTTC	CASSPPGERNNEQFF
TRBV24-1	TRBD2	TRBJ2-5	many	TGTGCCACCAGTCAAGGAGCGACTAGCGGCTACCAAGAGACCCAGTACTTC	CATSQGATSGYQETQYF
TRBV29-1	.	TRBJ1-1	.	TGCAGCGTTGAATCGATGGAGGGGGGGACTGAAGCTTTCTTT	CSVESMEGGTEAFF
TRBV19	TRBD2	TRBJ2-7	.	TGTGCCAGTAGTACCGTGCGGGAGGTCAGCGAGCAGTACTTC	CASSTVREVSEQYF
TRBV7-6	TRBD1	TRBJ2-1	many	TGTGCCAGCAGCTTGACAGGGGGCGTAGGGAATGAGCAGTTCTTC	CASSLTGGVGNEQFF
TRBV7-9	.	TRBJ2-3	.	TGTGCCAGCAGCTTAGATCTCTCTTTAACTACGCAGTATTTT	CASSLDLSLTTQYF
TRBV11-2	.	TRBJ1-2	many	TGTGCCAGCAGCTTCGCCAGCTACTATGGCTACACCTTC	CASSFASYYGYTF
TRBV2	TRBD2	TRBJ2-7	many	TGTGCCAGCAGTGAACGGCCGGGGGGGCGCGAGCAGTACTTC	CASSERPGGREQYF
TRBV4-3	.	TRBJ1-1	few	TGCGCCAGCAGCCAAGTTCAGGGGATGACTGAAGCTTTCTTT	CASSQVQGMTEAFF
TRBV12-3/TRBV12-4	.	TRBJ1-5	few	TGTGCCAGCAGTTTAGGGGCCAGGGTCAATCAGCCCCAGCATTTT	CASSLGARVNQPQHF
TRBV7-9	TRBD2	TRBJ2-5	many	TGTGCCAGCAGCTTTCCAGCGGGAGGGCGTTCCCAAGAGACCCAGTACTTC	CASSFPAGGRSQETQYF
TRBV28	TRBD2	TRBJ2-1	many	TGTGCCAGCAGTGGAAGCGGGAGGGCGTCCAATGAGCAGTTCTTC	CASSGSGRASNEQFF
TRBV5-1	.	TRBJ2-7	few	TGCGCCAGCAGCTTGGAAGGAAAAGGTGGCGAGCAGTACTTC	CASSLEGKGGEQYF
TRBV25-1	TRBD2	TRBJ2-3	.	TGTGCCAGCAGTGAATATCTAGCGGGAGTCACAGATACGCAGTATTTT	CASSEYLAGVTDTQYF
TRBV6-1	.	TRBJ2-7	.	TGTGCCAGCAGTGAAGGTTTGCGGTGGCAGGGCTACGAGCAGTACTTC	CASSEGLRWQGYEQYF
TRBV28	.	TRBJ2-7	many	TGTGCCAGCAGTTCCCCCAAAGGGGAGCAGTACTTC	CASSSPKGEQYF
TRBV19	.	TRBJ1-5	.	TGTGCCAGTAGTATACTTAGGGGCAGTACAAGGGGAGGGCAGAGGCCCCAGCATTTT	CASSILRGSTRGGQRPQHF
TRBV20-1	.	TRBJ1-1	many	TGCAGTGCTAGGGGGGGACGGCTGAACACTGAAGCTTTCTTT	CSARGGRLNTEAFF
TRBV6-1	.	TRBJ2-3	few	TGTGCCAGCAGTCGACAGGGACTCCACACAGATACGCAGTATTTT	CASSRQGLHTDTQYF
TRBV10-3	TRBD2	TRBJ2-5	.	TGTGCCATCAGTGAGTCGTTAGCGGGAGCCAACCAAGAGACCCAGTACTTC	CAISESLAGANQETQYF
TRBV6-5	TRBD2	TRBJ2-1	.	TGTGCCAGCAGTTATCTCGGCCTAGCGGGGGGATCTGAGCAGTTCTTC	CASSYLGLAGGSEQFF
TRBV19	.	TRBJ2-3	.	TGTGCCAGTTGTGGGCTAGAGAGCACAGATACGCAGTATTTT	CASCGLESTDTQYF
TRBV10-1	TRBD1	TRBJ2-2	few	TGCGCCAGCAGTGGGGTACCCGGGACAGCGAACACCGGGGAGCTGTTTTTT	CASSGVPGTANTGELFF
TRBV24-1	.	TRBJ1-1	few	TGTGCCACCAGTGATTTGCGGAGGCCGACTGAAGCTTTCTTT	CATSDLRRPTEAFF
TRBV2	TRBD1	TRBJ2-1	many	TGTGCCAGCAGTGTTTGGGCAGGGGGCGCAGACAATGAGCAGTTCTTC	CASSVWAGGADNEQFF
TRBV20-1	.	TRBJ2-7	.	TGCAGTGCTAGAGATTTTACCGTGGGGGTGTACGAGCAGTACTTC	CSARDFTVGVYEQYF
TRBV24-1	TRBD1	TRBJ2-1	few	TGTGCCACCAGTGATCCAGGGACAGGGGGAAGCGATGAGCAGTTCTTC	CATSDPGTGGSDEQFF
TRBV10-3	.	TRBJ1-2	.	TGTGCCATCAGTGAAGTTCAGAGTGGCTACACCTTC	CAISEVQSGYTF
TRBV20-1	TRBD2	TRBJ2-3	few	TGCAGTGCCCCCAAGGGGCGGGGGACCCGCACAGATACGCAGTATTTT	CSAPKGRGTRTDTQYF
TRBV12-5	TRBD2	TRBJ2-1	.	TGTGCTAGTGGTTTGGTACTGGGCGGGGGTTATTTTGGAAGTGAGCAGTTCTTC	CASGLVLGGGYFGSEQFF
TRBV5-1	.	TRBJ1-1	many	TGCGCCAGCAGCTACGGACCTGACAACACTGAAGCTTTCTTT	CASSYGPDNTEAFF
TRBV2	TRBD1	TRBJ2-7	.	TGTGCCAGCAGTGCTGGCAGGGGGAACGAGCAGTACTTC	CASSAGRGNEQYF
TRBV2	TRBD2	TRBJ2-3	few	TGTGCCAGCACGTGGACTAGCCCCACAGATACGCAGTATTTT	CASTWTSPTDTQYF
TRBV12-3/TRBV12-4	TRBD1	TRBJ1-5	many	TGTGCCAGCAGTCCGCCGGGACAGGTATCCGCTCAGCCCCAGCATTTT	CASSPPGQVSAQPQHF
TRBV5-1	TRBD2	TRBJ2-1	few	TGCGCCAGCAGCCAAAAGGTGGGGGGGGATGAGCAGTTCTTC	CASSQKVGGDEQFF
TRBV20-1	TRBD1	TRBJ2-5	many	TGCAGTGCTAGCGACAGGGATCAAGAGACCCAGTACTTC	CSASDRDQETQYF
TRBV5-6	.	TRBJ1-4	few	TGTACCAGCAGCCCTCCGGGACACGAGACGGAAAAACTGTTTTTT	CTSSPPGHETEKLFF
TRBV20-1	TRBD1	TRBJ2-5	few	TGCAGTGCTAGGTGGCCGGGACAGGAAACCGAGACCCAGTACTTC	CSARWPGQETETQYF